A selection of T cell receptor beta chains follows, all from one sample in a study of beta chain features in type 1 diabetes. Sequenced by immunoSEQ multiplex PCR; TCRdb stores in-frame clones only, minus some. This table has 300,000 to 450,000 clones, over 10% appearing once. The material sequenced was naive CD4+ T cells from blood. The origin of the receptors is a woman aged 18-29 years with type 1 diabetes. The CDR3 runs from the conserved cysteine through the conserved F or W. D genes are given only for firm matches. The size field is filled for only some rows; it gives once, few, many or a size class.

V gene	J gene	D gene	clone size	CDR3 protein	CDR3 DNA
TRBV4-3	TRBJ2-4	.	.	CASSQVTVGIQYF	TGCGCCAGCAGCCAAGTCACGGTCGGCATTCAGTACTTC
TRBV9	TRBJ2-1	TRBD2	few	CASSDYSGRKVEQFF	TGTGCCAGCAGCGACTATAGCGGGAGGAAGGTTGAGCAGTTCTTC
TRBV4-1	TRBJ2-7	TRBD1	few	CASSQDWGQGVWQYF	TGCGCCAGCAGCCAAGATTGGGGACAGGGAGTATGGCAGTACTTC
TRBV30	TRBJ1-5	.	few	CAWAASVNQPQHF	TGTGCCTGGGCCGCTTCGGTGAATCAGCCCCAGCATTTT
TRBV27	TRBJ1-1	TRBD1	few	CASRGTGSTEAFF	TGTGCCAGCAGGGGGACAGGGAGCACTGAAGCTTTCTTT
TRBV4-1	TRBJ2-5	TRBD2	.	CASSRGVGLAGGPETQYF	TGCGCCAGCAGCCGGGGAGTGGGACTAGCGGGAGGGCCGGAGACCCAGTACTTC
TRBV19	TRBJ1-5	TRBD1	.	CASSYGQGASNQPQHF	TGTGCCAGTAGTTACGGACAGGGGGCGAGCAATCAGCCCCAGCATTTT
TRBV4-2	TRBJ2-7	TRBD2	few	CASSPAGGSYEQYF	TGTGCCAGCAGCCCTGCTGGCGGGAGTTACGAGCAGTACTTC
TRBV18	TRBJ2-1	.	.	CASSPGTTGRLSEQFF	TGTGCCAGCTCACCAGGCACGACAGGTCGGCTCAGTGAGCAGTTCTTC
TRBV7-9	TRBJ2-7	.	few	CASSSPPAGSRSYEQYF	TGTGCCAGCAGCTCCCCCCCGGCGGGGTCTCGGTCCTACGAGCAGTACTTC
TRBV7-9	TRBJ1-1	TRBD1	few	CASRDRGDTEAFF	TGTGCCAGCCGGGACAGGGGCGACACTGAAGCTTTCTTT
TRBV21-1	TRBJ2-1	.	few	CASSNTGGVEQFF	TGTGCCAGCAGCAACACGGGGGGCGTTGAGCAGTTCTTC
TRBV19	TRBJ1-2	TRBD1	.	CASRDRENYGYTF	TGTGCCAGTAGAGACAGGGAAAACTATGGCTACACCTTC
TRBV14	TRBJ1-6	.	few	CASSQVPGNSPLHF	TGTGCCAGCAGCCAGGTCCCCGGGAATTCACCCCTCCACTTT
TRBV4-1	TRBJ2-3	.	few	CASSQTGPWTADTQYF	TGCGCCAGCAGCCAAACAGGGCCCTGGACCGCAGATACGCAGTATTTT
TRBV4-3	TRBJ2-3	TRBD2	.	CASSQEGSLAGGFTDTQYF	TGCGCCAGCAGCCAAGAAGGGTCTCTAGCGGGAGGCTTCACAGATACGCAGTATTTT
TRBV6-5	TRBJ1-2	.	few	CASTYRGAYGYTF	TGTGCCAGCACCTACCGGGGTGCCTATGGCTACACCTTC
TRBV6-5	TRBJ2-5	TRBD1	few	CASSYRRDRGETQYF	TGTGCCAGCAGTTACCGCCGGGACAGGGGAGAGACCCAGTACTTC
TRBV5-1	TRBJ1-6	.	.	CASSLAWQYNSPLHF	TGCGCCAGCAGCTTGGCTTGGCAATATAATTCACCCCTCCACTTT
TRBV28	TRBJ2-7	TRBD1	few	CASSPPPGQGASEQYF	TGTGCCAGCAGTCCACCCCCGGGACAGGGGGCTTCCGAGCAGTACTTC
TRBV7-3	TRBJ2-1	.	.	CASSPVADSYNEQFF	TGTGCCAGCAGCCCTGTAGCGGATTCCTACAATGAGCAGTTCTTC
TRBV28	TRBJ2-2	TRBD1	few	CASSNGQGTGELFF	TGTGCCAGCAGTAATGGACAGGGCACCGGGGAGCTGTTTTTT
TRBV2	TRBJ2-3	TRBD2	few	CASSFREADTQYF	TGTGCCAGCAGTTTCCGGGAGGCAGATACGCAGTATTTT